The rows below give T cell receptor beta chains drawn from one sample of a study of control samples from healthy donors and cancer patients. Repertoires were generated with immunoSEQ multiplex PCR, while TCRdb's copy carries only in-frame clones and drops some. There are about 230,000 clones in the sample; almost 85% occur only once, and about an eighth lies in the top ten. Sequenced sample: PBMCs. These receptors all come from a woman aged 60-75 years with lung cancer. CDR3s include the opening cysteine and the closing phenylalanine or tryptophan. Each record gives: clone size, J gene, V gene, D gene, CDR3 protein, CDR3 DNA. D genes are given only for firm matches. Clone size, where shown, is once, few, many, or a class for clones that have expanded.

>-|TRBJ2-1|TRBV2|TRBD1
CASSEPARGPYNEQFF
TGTGCCAGCAGTGAGCCAGCCAGGGGGCCCTACAATGAGCAGTTCTTC
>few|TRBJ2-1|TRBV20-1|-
CSATTSEQFF
TGCAGTGCAACTACTAGCGAGCAGTTCTTC
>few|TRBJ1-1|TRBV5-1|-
CASKFRAGRDTEAFF
TGCGCCAGCAAGTTCAGGGCCGGCAGGGACACTGAAGCTTTCTTT
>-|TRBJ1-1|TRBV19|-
CASSITRNTEAFF
TGTGCCAGTAGTATAACGAGGAACACTGAAGCTTTCTTT
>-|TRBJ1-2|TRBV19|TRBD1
CASLGRGGQGRTGYTF
TGTGCCAGCCTCGGGAGAGGTGGACAGGGACGAACGGGCTACACCTTC
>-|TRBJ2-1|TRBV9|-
CASSVGQASSYNEQFF
TGTGCCAGCAGCGTAGGACAGGCAAGCTCCTACAATGAGCAGTTCTTC
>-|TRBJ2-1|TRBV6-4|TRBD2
CASSILAGGHYEQFF
TGTGCCAGCAGTATCCTAGCGGGGGGCCACTATGAGCAGTTCTTC
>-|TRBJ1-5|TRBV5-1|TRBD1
CASSPGTGLDQPQHF
TGCGCCAGCAGCCCTGGGACAGGGTTGGATCAGCCCCAGCATTTT
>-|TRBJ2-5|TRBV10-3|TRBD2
CATEERGVETQYF
TGTGCCACCGAGGAACGGGGGGTAGAGACCCAGTACTTC
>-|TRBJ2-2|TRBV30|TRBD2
CAWGLAGGAGELFF
TGTGCCTGGGGACTAGCGGGAGGGGCCGGGGAGCTGTTTTTT
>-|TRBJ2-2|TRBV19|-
CASTPWNTGELFF
TGTGCCAGTACACCTTGGAACACCGGGGAGCTGTTTTTT
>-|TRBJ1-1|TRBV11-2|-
CASSSVRGRGTEAFF
TGTGCCAGCAGCTCGGTCCGGGGGCGAGGGACTGAAGCTTTCTTT
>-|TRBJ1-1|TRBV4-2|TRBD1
CASSPGQGNTEAFF
TGTGCCAGCAGCCCGGGACAGGGGAACACTGAAGCTTTCTTT
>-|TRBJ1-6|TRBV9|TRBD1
CASSPPGQGANSPLHF
TGTGCCAGCAGCCCGCCGGGACAGGGTGCGAACTCACCCCTCCACTTT
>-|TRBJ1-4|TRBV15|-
CATSRAGRGGEKLFF
TGTGCCACCAGCAGAGCAGGGAGGGGTGGTGAAAAACTGTTTTTT
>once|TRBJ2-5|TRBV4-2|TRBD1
CASSPGTQGQETQYF
TGTGCCAGCAGCCCGGGAACACAGGGGCAAGAGACCCAGTACTTC
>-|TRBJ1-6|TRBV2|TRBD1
CASSEEGTGRYSPLHF
TGTGCCAGCAGTGAAGAGGGGACAGGACGATATTCACCCCTCCACTTT
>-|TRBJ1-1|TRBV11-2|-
CASSSPPGGGGTEAFF
TGTGCCAGCAGCTCCCCCCCCGGGGGGGGCGGCACTGAAGCTTTCTTT
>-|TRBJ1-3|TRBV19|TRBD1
CASRKQGSSGNTIYF
TGTGCCAGTAGGAAACAGGGGAGCTCTGGAAACACCATATATTTT
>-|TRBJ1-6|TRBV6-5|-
CASRQADSPLHF
TGTGCCAGCCGGCAGGCTGATTCACCCCTCCACTTT
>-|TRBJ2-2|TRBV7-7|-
CASSLGTLANTGELFF
TGTGCCAGCAGCTTGGGAACCTTGGCGAACACCGGGGAGCTGTTTTTT